The source of this TCR beta chain is a study of human T cells and chemical hapten exposure (dated by TCRdb to the early 2020s). Regarding the complete study: The libraries were sequenced as a pool, and the TCR yield per sample differed mostly because of small variations in library volumes within the pool. The study tracked peripheral blood TCR repertoire changes in vivo during primary and secondary sensitization to the hapten diphenylcyclopropenone (DPC) in alopecia patients. For every blood RNA sample, sequencing covered both the TCR alpha and TCR beta chains.

Library creation used 5' RACE. Instrument used: Illumina MiSeq. During library preparation, unique molecular identifiers were attached to individual cDNA molecules so that TCRs could be counted in a quantitative, reproducible way. Concerning the study's data processing: A median of about 87,000 TCRs per sample was observed, with a range of about 20,000 to 750,000. V, J and CDR3 annotation of the TCR reads was performed with the Decombinator software suite. Every sample was subsampled to the same number of TCRs (28,000) for the PS versus PT1 abundance plots. Expanded TCRs were defined as absent before sensitization and observed at least eight times at the 2-week time point. TCRdb itself trimmed the public reads at Q25 with fastp, ran MiXCR and retained productive beta chains. Each entry merges the rows of one CDR3 protein and shows their most common DNA and genes. In this record, the V and J calls reflect TCRdb's handling and not the investigators' own analysis. The table for this sample lists around 100,000 distinct CDR3 sequences; 19% of them were counted only once. 2.8% of the sample goes to the ten largest clones.

Summary of the overall study and its limitations: DPC sensitization did not change the number of TCRs with a frequency above 1 in 1000, and there was no evidence of changes in global repertoire structure. After repeated subsampling, the strength of the expansion versus patch-test correlation and the threshold at which it became significant changed.

Many counts were recorded for this clonotype. Its antigen is unknown. Base qualities are not at hand, and no much larger clone is one base apart. Total RNA was isolated from unfractionated whole blood collected in Tempus Blood RNA tubes. As TCR sequencing controls, several healthy volunteers were used, with blood taken at day 0, 2 weeks and 6 weeks. The sequence came from a human donor in good health.

Read as DNA, the sequence is TGCAGCGTTCGACAGGGGGCCGGCACAGATACGCAGTATTTT. This sequence encodes CSVRQGAGTDTQYF. The receptor chain draws on TRBV29-1 and TRBJ2-3; 10 junctional bases match TRBD1. Trimming takes 5 bases off V and 1 base off J; junction bases not matched to a gene: 3. Including the terminal cysteine and phenylalanine, the CDR3 comprises 14 residues. Only the CDR3 DNA is retained, 42 bases long and in frame from the first base. Per the germline V gene, SQVTM is the CDR1 and ANQGSEA is the CDR2.